The 9 T cell receptor beta chains listed next were all sequenced from one sample in a study of blood T cells in healthy people across ages (dated by TCRdb to between 2015 and 2017). The library was made by 5' RACE. The sequencer listed for this sample is Illumina HiSeq 2500. A second PCR of roughly 7 to 11 cycles was performed with a sample-barcoded 5' primer and a J-beta primer mix. Through fastp at Q25 and MiXCR, TCRdb rebuilt clones from the public reads, retaining in-frame beta chains. Rows with a matching CDR3 protein are joined into one entry that keeps the most common DNA and genes. The sample table records approximately 810,000 distinct CDR3 sequences; more than 25% of these occur just once. The top ten clonotypes cover roughly a sixth of the sample. What was sequenced was blood. The origin of the receptors is an elderly woman in good health.

This clonotype has a count of ten or more. The V call is TRBV6-1, the J call TRBJ1-1; TRBD1 aligns across 7 bases. This CDR3 is built from 18 residues. The ends lost 5 bases at V and 4 bases at J; junction bases unmatched: 19. Germline-derived CDR1 and CDR2 are MNHNS and SASEGT. CDR3 residues: CASSHALKTGYLGTEAFF. The CDR3 bases are TGTGCCAGCAGTCACGCACTTAAGACAGGGTATCTCGGCACTGAAGCTTTCTTT.

The V and J genes are TRBV20-1 and TRBJ2-1; 8 nucleotides align to TRBD1. J gave up 10 bases and V 1 base, and 9 bases lay outside the gene matches. Germline CDR1 is DFQATT and CDR2 is SNEGSKA (reference sequence). The CDR3 is made up of 14 amino acids. The CDR3 reads CSARASDRGREQFF. CDR3 nucleotides: TGCAGTGCTAGAGCCAGTGACAGGGGTCGGGAGCAGTTCTTC.

A remark on this clonotype: This may arise from a read error, as a much more abundant clone is one base away. The rearrangement links TRBV5-1 to TRBJ2-1; D might be TRBD1 (5 bases). The CDR3 has 16 amino acids. From germline, CDR1 is SGHRS and CDR2 YFSETQ. The V and J ends lost 3 bases and 10 bases respectively, with 23 bases between them. The CDR3 coding sequence is TGCGCCAGCAGCTCCGCATATTTAACCGCAGGGCAAGAGCAGTTCTTC. This sequence encodes CASSSAYLTAGQEQFF.

This clonotype was detected many times. The rearrangement uses TRBV25-1 and TRBJ2-5; D could derive from TRBD1 or TRBD2 (5 bases each). Germline loops: CDR1 MGHDK, CDR2 SYGVNS. V lost 0 bases, J lost 4 bases, and 9 bases lay in between. CDR3 length: 14 residues. This CDR3 reads CASSEYGGTETQYF. The CDR3 DNA is TGTGCCAGCAGTGAATATGGGGGAACAGAGACCCAGTACTTC.

V usage is TRBV9 and J usage is TRBJ2-5; D is possibly TRBD1 (5 bases). Germline loops: CDR1 SGDLS, CDR2 YYNGEE. The CDR3 runs to 16 residues. Trimming stripped 0 bases from V and 3 bases from J, with 15 bases between. For the CDR3, the DNA is TGTGCCAGCAGCGTAGTTTCGATAGGGGCGGAAGAGACCCAGTACTTC. This codes for CASSVVSIGAEETQYF. Full variable domain (rest looked up from reference TRBV9 and TRBJ2-5): DSGVTQTPKHLITATGQRVTLRCSPRSGDLSVYWYQQSLDQGLQFLIQYYNGEERAKGNILERFSAQQFPDLHSELNLSSLELGDSALYFCASSVVSIGAEETQYFGPGTRLLVL.

This clonotype has at least ten counts. V gene TRBV3-1 combines with J gene TRBJ2-5; D is undetermined. The V gene lost 7 bases and the J gene lost 5 bases, with 14 bases spanning the gap. CDR1 and CDR2 (germline): LGHDT, YNNKEL (reference sequence). The CDR3 is 13 amino acids. The CDR3 here is CASKSTARETQYF. The CDR3 DNA follows: TGTGCCAGCAAGAGCACGGCGCGGGAGACCCAGTACTTC.

This clonotype was counted a single time. This sequence may be a read error, since a much larger clone differs from it by one base. The chain recombines TRBV28 with TRBJ2-7, with 7 bases matching TRBD2. Germline lookup yields CDR1 MDHEN and CDR2 SYDVKM. J gave up 7 bases and V 2 bases, and 11 bases lay outside the gene matches. The CDR3 is 15 residues long. CDR3 nucleotide sequence: TGTGCCAGCAGTTTAGGGGGGGTCGAATACAATGAGCAGTACTTC. Translating gives CASSLGGVEYNEQYF.

In this sample, this clonotype is hyperexpanded. This chain uses TRBV7-2 with TRBJ1-2; TRBD1 agrees at 8 bases. Germline values: CDR1 SGHTA, CDR2 FQGNSA. The CDR3 is 13 amino acids. The V and J ends lost 0 bases and 6 bases, in that order; junction bases with no gene match: 0. This chain's CDR3 is CASSLADRDGYTF. CDR3 DNA: TGTGCCAGCAGCTTAGCGGACAGGGATGGCTACACCTTC. The full variable domain, its missing parts supplied by reference TRBV7-2 and TRBJ1-2, is GAGVSQSPSNKVTEKGKDVELRCDPISGHTALYWYRQSLGQGLEFLIYFQGNSAPDKSGLPSDRFSAERTGGSVSTLTIQRTQQEDSAVYLCASSLADRDGYTFGSGTRLTVV.

This clonotype was detected a few times. This sequence joins TRBV7-2 and TRBJ1-1; D gene unclear. This CDR3 is built from 14 residues. Between the trimmed V and J ends, which lost 9 bases and 0 bases, there was a span of 14 bases. Germline lookup yields CDR1 SGHTA and CDR2 FQGNSA. CDR3 bases: TGTGCCAGTTCTAGGAACATCCTGAACACTGAAGCTTTCTTT. It encodes CASSRNILNTEAFF.